What follows are 4 T cell receptor beta chains derived from one specimen sequenced in a study of T cell clonality in common variable immunodeficiency. Repertoires were generated with immunoSEQ multiplex PCR, while TCRdb's copy carries only in-frame clones and drops some. This sample has 57,000 or so clones, each found more than once. Sequenced input: peripheral blood mononuclear cells. Receptors originate from a person aged 18 to 70 in good health.

This clone was seen ten or more times. The read gets to within 3 residues of the CDR3 end, and the germline J gene fills in the rest. The rearrangement joins TRBV20-1 to TRBJ1-4; no reliable D call. CDR1 DFQATT and CDR2 SNEGSKA come from the germline V gene (reference sequence). V was clipped by 4 bases and J by 0 bases, with 6 bases between them. The length of the CDR3 is 13 residues. The sequenced CDR3 bases are TGCAGTGCTACCGGGGCAACTAATGAAAAA. Translated, it gives CSATGATNEK. The whole CDR3 sequence reads CSATGATNEKLFF.

This clone was seen ten or more times. The CDR3 end falls 3 residues outside the read, so it is completed with the germline J gene. The V gene is TRBV2, the J gene TRBJ2-7; 8 nucleotides line up with TRBD2. The CDR3 has 15 residues. Trimming at V came to 0 bases and at J to 4 bases, leaving 5 bases not matched to a gene. CDR1 is SNHLY and CDR2 is FYNNEI in the germline V gene. This CDR3 is CASSEARGGPYEQYF. CDR3 DNA (partial): TGTGCCAGCAGTGAAGCACGGGGGGGCCCGTACGAG.

This clone appeared many times. The sequence runs out 3 residues before the end of the CDR3; the remainder is reconstructed from the germline J gene. The chain couples TRBV19 to TRBJ2-3; 8 bases are shared with TRBD1. The CDR3 runs to 14 residues. Germline trimming cut 9 bases from V and 2 bases from J; bases unmatched to any gene: 7. In germline, CDR1 is LNHDA, CDR2 SQIVND (reference sequence). The CDR3 region is CASKDRASTDTQYF. Incomplete CDR3 DNA: TGTGCCAGCAAGGACAGGGCGTCCACAGATACG.

In this sample, this clone turned up many times. The read finishes 3 residues shy of the CDR3 end, and the germline J gene is used to complete it. The chain is built from TRBV20-1 and TRBJ2-7, with 8 bases lining up with TRBD2. In germline, CDR1 is DFQATT, CDR2 SNEGSKA (reference sequence). Trimming cost V 0 bases and J 2 bases; bases outside gene matches: 9. This CDR3 contains 16 residues. CDR3 DNA, as far as it was read: TGCAGTGCTAGAGAGACGGGACTAGGTGACCCCTACGAG. Residues: CSARETGLGDPYE. The complete CDR3 reads CSARETGLGDPYEQYF.